A single sample gave rise to the 21 T cell receptor beta chains below, sequenced in a study of blood T cell repertoires in COVID-19 (dated by TCRdb to 2020 to 2022). The library was built by means of the immunoSEQ multiplex PCR assay. Entries here come from immuneACCESS through TCRdb and include only in-frame sequences with V and J called. Some clones fail to appear in such tables; in the studies checked, an unresolved V gene covers under half of the shortfall, and the cause of the remainder is unknown. The sample table lists 120,000 or so clones, 90% of them with a count of one. In total, the top ten clones hold roughly 5% of the sample. The sequencing input was peripheral blood. The origin of the receptors is a man in his fifties or sixties with COVID-19, enrolled during active disease.

V and J are TRBV9 and TRBJ2-5, with D unclear. The CDR3 consists of 14 residues. Per the germline V gene, CDR1 is SGDLS and CDR2 is YYNGEE. Trimming shortened V by 1 base and J by 1 base, and 8 bases separated the two germline ends. CDR3 nucleotide sequence: TGTGCCAGCAGCGTAAGGTCGGGCCAAGAGACCCAGTACTTC. As protein: CASSVRSGQETQYF.

J is TRBJ2-7 and V is TRBV4-1; 10 nucleotides align to TRBD2. CDR1 is MGHRA and CDR2 is YSYEKL in the germline V gene. The V gene end was trimmed by 0 bases and the J gene end by 3 bases; junction bases not matched to a gene: 5. The CDR3 extends over 16 amino acids. CDR3 in DNA: TGCGCCAGCAGCCAAGATAGAACTAGCGGGAACTACGAGCAGTACTTC. It yields the protein CASSQDRTSGNYEQYF.

The J gene is TRBJ1-2, the V gene TRBV7-2; D might be TRBD1 (6 bases). Germline V gene lookup returns CDR1 SGHTA and CDR2 FQGNSA. This CDR3 has 13 amino acids. The V end lost 3 bases, the J end lost 10 bases, and 15 bases lay between the germline ends. The CDR3 protein is CASSLDSVDSYTF. The CDR3, as DNA: TGTGCCAGCAGCTTGGACAGCGTTGACTCCTACACCTTC.

The rearrangement uses TRBV19 and TRBJ1-1, with TRBD1 matching 8 bases. Trimming cost V 5 bases and J 5 bases; bases outside gene matches: 13. This CDR3 comprises 16 residues. The germline V gene encodes CDR1 LNHDA and CDR2 SQIVND (reference sequence). CDR3 loop: CASSSRGPGGETEAFF. For the CDR3, the DNA is TGTGCCAGTAGTTCCAGGGGGCCAGGGGGCGAGACTGAAGCTTTCTTT.

This clone showed up just once. The chain has TRBV9 and TRBJ2-7; TRBD2 matches at 9 bases. The germline V gene encodes CDR1 SGDLS and CDR2 YYNGEE. The CDR3 length is 16 residues. V lost 3 bases to trimming and J lost 5 bases; unmatched junction nucleotides: 12. In DNA, the CDR3 is TGTGCCAGCAGCGGCCCAGGGCGGGAGGGCCCCGACGAGCAGTACTTC. Translation: CASSGPGREGPDEQYF.

The rearrangement links TRBV10-3 to TRBJ2-7, with TRBD1 identical over 8 bases. CDR1 ENHRY and CDR2 SYGVKD come from the germline V gene. Trimming at V came to 4 bases and at J to 5 bases, leaving 7 bases not matched to a gene. The CDR3 length is 14 residues. CDR3 residues: CAISASGGQNEQYF. The DNA of the CDR3 is TGTGCCATCAGTGCGTCAGGGGGCCAGAACGAGCAGTACTTC.

This chain links TRBV5-6 with TRBJ2-5, with TRBD2 matching 11 bases. The CDR3 has 15 residues. V was clipped by 0 bases and J by 4 bases; unmatched bases: 2. Germline CDR1 is SGHDT and CDR2 is YYEEEE. CDR3: CASSLELAGGETQYF. The DNA for the CDR3 is TGTGCCAGCAGCTTGGAGCTAGCGGGAGGAGAGACCCAGTACTTC.

Here the CDR3 reads CASGSQKGSYNEQFF. CDR3 coding DNA: TGTGCCAGTGGGTCCCAGAAGGGGTCCTACAATGAGCAGTTCTTC. The rearrangement links TRBV19 to TRBJ2-1; tentatively, D is TRBD1 (5 bases). V was cut by 8 bases and J by 1 base, with 15 bases left in between. The CDR3 is 15 residues long. Germline-derived CDR1 and CDR2 are LNHDA and SQIVND (reference sequence). The full variable domain, in which reference TRBV19 and TRBJ2-1 provide the parts outside the CDR3, is DGGITQSPKYLFRKEGQNVTLSCEQNLNHDAMYWYRQDPGQGLRLIYYSQIVNDFQKGDIAEGYSVSREKKESFPLTVTSAQKNPTAFYLCASGSQKGSYNEQFFGPGTRLTVL.

This sequence joins TRBV11-3 and TRBJ2-3, with a weak D call TRBD1 (5 bases). Trimming pared 3 bases from V and 3 bases from J, leaving 7 bases between. This CDR3 has 13 amino acids. CDR1 SGHNT and CDR2 YENEEA come from the germline V gene. CDR3 sequence: CASSFQGTDTQYF. DNA of the CDR3: TGTGCCAGCAGCTTTCAGGGAACAGATACGCAGTATTTT.

The chain combines TRBV3-1 (or the pseudogene TRBV3-2) with TRBJ1-2; no firm D call. The CDR3 has 12 residues. Deletions cut 1 base from V and 8 bases from J, with 8 bases between. In germline, CDR1 is LGHDT, CDR2 YNNKEL (reference sequence). DNA of the CDR3: TGTGCCAGCAGCCAAGTCCCGGGGGGCTACACCTTC. As protein: CASSQVPGGYTF.

The chain is built from TRBV19 and TRBJ2-1; 7 bases line up with TRBD2. Trimming at V came to 1 base and at J to 12 bases, leaving 3 bases not matched to a gene. The CDR3 consists of 12 residues. CDR1 and CDR2 (germline): LNHDA, SQIVND (reference sequence). CDR3 protein: CASSIVREGQFF. The DNA of the CDR3 is TGTGCCAGTAGTATAGTCAGGGAGGGGCAGTTCTTC.

The chain employs TRBV28 and TRBJ1-2, with 8 bases identical to TRBD1. Looked up from germline, CDR1 is MDHEN and CDR2 is SYDVKM. The CDR3 extends over 12 amino acids. In DNA, the CDR3 is TGTGTCGCTTCGGACAGGGACTATGGCTACACCTTC. This codes for CVASDRDYGYTF.

This rearrangement joins TRBV27 to TRBJ2-1, with 9 bases matching TRBD1. CDR3 size: 12 residues. Germline CDR1 is MNHEY and CDR2 is SMNVEV (reference sequence). With V trimmed by 6 bases and J by 8 bases, 2 bases remained unmatched. The chain's CDR3 is CASSRDRDEQFF. CDR3 bases: TGTGCCAGCAGCCGGGACAGGGATGAGCAGTTCTTC.

The genes are TRBV4-2 and TRBJ2-3; tentative D call: TRBD2 (6 bases). This CDR3 is 12 amino acids long. Looked up from germline, CDR1 is LGHNA and CDR2 is YNFKEQ. V lost 5 bases and J 6 bases, leaving 9 bases between the germline ends. Here the CDR3 reads CASSLREDTQYF. CDR3 bases: TGTGCCAGCAGCTTACGGGAGGATACGCAGTATTTT.

The chain recombines TRBV15 with TRBJ2-1, with 11 bases identical to TRBD2. CDR1 LNHNV and CDR2 YYDKDF come from the germline V gene (reference sequence). Losses at the gene ends were 3 bases for V and 4 bases for J; bases not matched to a gene: 5. The CDR3 is made up of 16 amino acids. This chain's CDR3 is CATSRGRTSGYNEQFF. The CDR3 DNA follows: TGTGCCACCAGCAGGGGAAGGACTAGCGGGTACAATGAGCAGTTCTTC.

V and J are TRBV10-1 and TRBJ2-1; 11 bases agree with TRBD1. The V and J ends lost 6 bases and 9 bases, in that order; junction bases with no gene match: 7. In germline, CDR1 is WNHNN, CDR2 SYGVQD (reference sequence). The CDR3 extends over 14 amino acids. This CDR3 is CASSEGTGGVEQFF. As DNA, the CDR3 is TGCGCCAGCAGCGAAGGGACAGGGGGAGTTGAGCAGTTCTTC.

Only one count was recorded for this clone. The rearrangement links TRBV11-3 to TRBJ2-3, with 14 bases aligning to TRBD2. Germline lookup yields CDR1 SGHNT and CDR2 YENEEA. The CDR3 is 17 amino acids. The V gene end was trimmed by 4 bases and the J gene end by 0 bases; junction bases not matched to a gene: 3. The CDR3 reads CASSSWTSGRSTDTQYF. As DNA, the CDR3 is TGTGCCAGCAGCTCCTGGACTAGCGGGAGGAGCACAGATACGCAGTATTTT.

This chain joins TRBV18 and TRBJ1-1, with a weak D call TRBD1 (5 bases). Deletions cut 1 base from V and 2 bases from J, with 8 bases between. Germline-derived CDR1 and CDR2 are KGHSH and LQKENI. This CDR3 region has 14 residues. The CDR3 region is CASSPQTANTEAFF. CDR3 coding DNA: TGTGCCAGCTCACCACAGACAGCTAACACTGAAGCTTTCTTT. Based on the CDR3 plus reference TRBV18 and TRBJ1-1, the full variable domain is NAGVMQNPRHLVRRRGQEARLRCSPMKGHSHVYWYRQLPEEGLKFMVYLQKENIIDESGMPKERFSAEFPKEGPSILRIQQVVRGDSAAYFCASSPQTANTEAFFGQGTRLTVV.

A note on this clone: At one boundary the junction diverges from the germline segment, which might be a read error. CDR3 nucleotide sequence: TGCGCCAGCAGCTTGGGAGCTCCCTCCAACGAGCAGTACTTC. Encoded protein: CASSLGAPSNEQYF. This chain uses TRBV5-1 with TRBJ2-7; D remains ambiguous. Per germline, CDR1 SGHRS and CDR2 YFSETQ. The CDR3 is 14 amino acids.

V gene TRBV7-8 combines with J gene TRBJ2-3; perhaps TRBD1 as D (6 bases). Germline CDR1 and CDR2: SGHVS and FQNEAQ. V shed 4 bases and J shed 2 bases, with 19 bases lying between them. The CDR3 has 17 residues. CDR3 loop: CASSSVTGKGTTDTQYF. The CDR3, as DNA: TGTGCCAGCAGCTCGGTAACAGGGAAGGGCACCACAGATACGCAGTATTTT.

The chain uses TRBV24-1 and TRBJ2-5, with 12 bases fitting TRBD2. CDR3 length: 16 residues. J gave up 5 bases and V 4 bases, and 7 bases lay outside the gene matches. Germline assignment: CDR1 KGHDR and CDR2 SFDVKD. Here the CDR3 reads CATSDGGLAGKETQYF. The CDR3 nucleotides read TGTGCCACCAGTGACGGAGGACTAGCGGGAAAGGAGACCCAGTACTTC.